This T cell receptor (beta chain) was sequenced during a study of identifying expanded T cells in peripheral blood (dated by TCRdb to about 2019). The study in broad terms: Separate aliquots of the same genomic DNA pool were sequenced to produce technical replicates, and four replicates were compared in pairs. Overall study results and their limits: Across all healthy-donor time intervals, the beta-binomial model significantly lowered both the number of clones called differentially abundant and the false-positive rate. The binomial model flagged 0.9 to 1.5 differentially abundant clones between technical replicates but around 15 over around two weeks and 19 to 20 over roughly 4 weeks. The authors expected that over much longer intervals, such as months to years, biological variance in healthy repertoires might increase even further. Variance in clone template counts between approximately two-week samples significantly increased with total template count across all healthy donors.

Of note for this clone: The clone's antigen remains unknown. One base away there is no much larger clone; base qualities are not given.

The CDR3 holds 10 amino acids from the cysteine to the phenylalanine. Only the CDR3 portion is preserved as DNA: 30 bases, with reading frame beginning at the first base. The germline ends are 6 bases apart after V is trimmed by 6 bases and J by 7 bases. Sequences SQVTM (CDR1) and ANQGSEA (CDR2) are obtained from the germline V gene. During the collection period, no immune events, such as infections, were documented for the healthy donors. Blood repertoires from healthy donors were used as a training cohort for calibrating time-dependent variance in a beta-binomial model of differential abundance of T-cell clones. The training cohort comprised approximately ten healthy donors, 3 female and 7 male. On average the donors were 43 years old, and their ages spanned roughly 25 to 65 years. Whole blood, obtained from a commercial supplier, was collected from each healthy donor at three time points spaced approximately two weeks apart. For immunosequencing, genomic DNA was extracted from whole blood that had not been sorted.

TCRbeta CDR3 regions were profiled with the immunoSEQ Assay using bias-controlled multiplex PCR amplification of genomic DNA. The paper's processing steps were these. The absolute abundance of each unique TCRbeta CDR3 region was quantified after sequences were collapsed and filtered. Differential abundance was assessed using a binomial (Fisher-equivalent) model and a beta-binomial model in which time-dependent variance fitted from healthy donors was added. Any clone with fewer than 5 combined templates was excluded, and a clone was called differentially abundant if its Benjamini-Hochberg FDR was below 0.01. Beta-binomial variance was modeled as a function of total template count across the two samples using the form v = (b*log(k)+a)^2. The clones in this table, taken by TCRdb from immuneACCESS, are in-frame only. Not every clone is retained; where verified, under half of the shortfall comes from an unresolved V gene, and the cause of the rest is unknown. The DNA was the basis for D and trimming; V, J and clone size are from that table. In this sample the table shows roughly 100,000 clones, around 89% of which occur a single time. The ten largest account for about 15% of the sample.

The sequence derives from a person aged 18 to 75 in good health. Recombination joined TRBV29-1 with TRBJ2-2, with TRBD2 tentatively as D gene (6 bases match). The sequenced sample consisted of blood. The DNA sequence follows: TGCAGCGTGGGGGGCGGGGAGCTGTTTTTT. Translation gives CSVGGGELFF.